The 17 T cell receptor beta chains reported below all come from one sample, sequenced in a study of blood T cell repertoires in COVID-19 (dated by TCRdb to about 2020). Libraries were constructed by the immunoSEQ multiplex PCR assay. Imported from immuneACCESS, the table was reduced by TCRdb to in-frame sequences with V and J called. These copies leave out some clones; in studies compared against another copy, an unresolved V gene accounts for under half, and the cause of the remainder is not known. This sample lists 300,000 or so clones; 85% to 90% were detected once. The leading ten clones occupy 3.7% of the sample. Sequences were obtained from peripheral blood. All receptors come from a woman aged 40 to 50 with acute or convalescent COVID-19.

The chain combines TRBV30 with TRBJ1-1; D is possibly TRBD1 (5 bases). The length of the CDR3 is 13 residues. V dropped 2 bases and J dropped 8 bases, with 15 bases sitting between them. CDR1 is GTSNPN, CDR2 SVGIG, per germline (reference sequence). The CDR3 sequence is CAWSMTESQEAFF. The CDR3 DNA follows: TGTGCCTGGAGTATGACAGAATCCCAAGAAGCTTTCTTT.

The CDR3 DNA reads as TGTGCCAGTAGTATTGGAAGGGGTGGCAATCAGCCCCAGCATTTT. The encoded protein is CASSIGRGGNQPQHF. The chain is built from TRBV19 and TRBJ1-5; D is perhaps TRBD1 (5 bases). With 3 bases removed from V and 2 bases from J, the gap between germline ends came to 11 bases. The V gene's germline CDR1 is LNHDA and CDR2 SQIVND (reference sequence). This CDR3 spans 15 amino acids.

V and J are TRBV25-1 and TRBJ1-1; D is uncertain. V lost 2 bases and J 5 bases, leaving 9 bases between the germline ends. The germline gives CDR1 MGHDK, CDR2 SYGVNS. The CDR3 runs to 13 residues. The CDR3 region is CASSETRETEAFF. The CDR3 bases are TGTGCCAGCAGTGAAACACGGGAGACTGAAGCTTTCTTT.

The chain has TRBV6-5 and TRBJ1-2; TRBD1 might be the D (6 bases). The V end was cut by 6 bases, the J end by 5 bases, with 13 bases between. This CDR3 comprises 13 residues. Germline V lookup: CDR1 MNHEY, CDR2 SVGAGI. The CDR3 nucleotides read TGTGCCAGCAGGGACAGCGAAATATATGGCTACACCTTC. The encoded protein is CASRDSEIYGYTF.

J is TRBJ1-2 and V is TRBV12-3 or TRBV12-4; TRBD1 might be the D (5 bases). V lost 5 bases and J lost 7, with 14 bases in between. The CDR3 covers 13 residues. CDR3 in amino acids: CASSTEWGFGYTF. CDR3 DNA: TGTGCCAGCAGTACCGAGTGGGGCTTTGGCTACACCTTC.

This clone is a singleton in its sample. The V gene is TRBV27, the J gene TRBJ1-1, with D uncertain. From germline, CDR1 is MNHEY and CDR2 SMNVEV (reference sequence). The germline V and J ends were trimmed by 4 bases and 6 bases, with 12 bases remaining between them. The CDR3 is 13 residues long. The CDR3 nucleotides are TGTGCCAGCAGTTCCCGACAACTCCCTGAAGCTTTCTTT. Encoded protein: CASSSRQLPEAFF.

The chain carries TRBV27 and TRBJ1-2, with D possibly being TRBD1 (6 bases). The CDR3 is 15 residues long. The V and J ends lost 0 bases and 8 bases respectively, with 16 bases between them. Germline V gives CDR1 MNHEY, CDR2 SMNVEV (reference sequence). The CDR3 DNA reads TGTGCCAGCAGTTTATCCTCCAGGGGTACGGTGGGCTACACCTTC. It is translated as CASSLSSRGTVGYTF.

The chain joins TRBV6-5 to TRBJ2-5; D not certain. CDR1 and CDR2 (germline): MNHEY, SVGAGI. The V end lost 4 bases, the J end lost 2 bases, and 8 bases lay between the germline ends. The CDR3 totals 13 residues. The CDR3 here is CASSSYRQETQYF. The CDR3 DNA is TGTGCCAGCAGTTCCTACAGACAAGAGACCCAGTACTTC.

This clone was recorded a few times. This chain connects TRBV6-1 to TRBJ1-2, with 10 bases that match TRBD1. V gave up 1 base and J gave up 4 bases; unmatched junction bases: 21. This CDR3 contains 21 residues. CDR1 is MNHNS and CDR2 is SASEGT in the germline V gene. The CDR3 sequence: CASSEVSRGQGSKGVSYGYTF. In nucleotides, the CDR3 is TGTGCCAGCAGTGAAGTTTCCCGGGGACAGGGGAGTAAAGGAGTTAGCTATGGCTACACCTTC.

The chain recombines TRBV5-1 with TRBJ1-2; no definite D call. This CDR3 comprises 14 residues. The germline V gene has CDR1 SGHRS and CDR2 YFSETQ. V was trimmed by 7 bases and J by 7 bases, leaving 20 bases between them. The CDR3 reads CASRVGSPVSGYTF. The DNA for the CDR3 is TGCGCCAGCCGTGTGGGCAGCCCAGTTAGTGGCTACACCTTC.

Only a few counts were recorded for this clone. The chain is built from TRBV6-5 and TRBJ2-3; tentative D call: TRBD2 (6 bases). The ends were cut back, 8 bases at V and 2 bases at J, with 11 bases in the middle. The CDR3 has 13 residues. The germline V gene encodes CDR1 MNHEY and CDR2 SVGAGI. CDR3 protein: CASSAGSTDTQYF. The CDR3 DNA reads TGTGCCAGCTCGGCGGGGTCCACAGATACGCAGTATTTT.

This chain uses TRBV2 with TRBJ1-6; no clear D gene. Trimming removed 7 bases at V and 9 bases at J, with 10 bases between. The CDR3 loop spans 12 amino acids. Looked up from germline, CDR1 is SNHLY and CDR2 is FYNNEI. This CDR3 reads CASTEKASPLHF. In DNA, the CDR3 is TGTGCCAGCACGGAGAAGGCTTCACCCCTCCACTTT.

The V and J genes are TRBV12-3 or TRBV12-4 and TRBJ1-5; a weak D match, TRBD1 (6 bases). This CDR3 contains 13 residues. Trimming cost V 3 bases and J 5 bases, with 8 bases left between them. This CDR3 reads CASSFGGHQPQHF. The CDR3 DNA sequence: TGTGCCAGCAGTTTCGGGGGGCATCAGCCCCAGCATTTT.

The gene calls are TRBV18 and TRBJ1-6, with 9 bases fitting TRBD1. The ends lost 2 bases at V and 7 bases at J; junction bases unmatched: 3. Germline assignment: CDR1 KGHSH and CDR2 LQKENI. The CDR3 is made up of 15 amino acids. CDR3 sequence reads: CASSPTGTGNSPLHF. DNA of the CDR3: TGTGCCAGCTCACCAACCGGGACAGGGAATTCACCCCTCCACTTT.

This chain links TRBV7-9 with TRBJ2-1, with TRBD2 matching over 8 bases. This CDR3 is 13 amino acids long. Trimming at V came to 4 bases and at J to 6 bases, leaving 2 bases not matched to a gene. Germline CDR1 and CDR2: SEHNR and FQNEAQ (reference sequence). In DNA form, the CDR3 reads TGTGCCAGCAGCTACGGGACTAGCAATGAGCAGTTCTTC. This encodes CASSYGTSNEQFF.

This chain uses TRBV5-1 with TRBJ2-5; D is unclear. The germline V gene has CDR1 SGHRS and CDR2 YFSETQ. V lost 0 bases, J lost 2 bases, and 8 bases lay in between. The CDR3 consists of 14 residues. The CDR3 DNA reads TGCGCCAGCAGCTTGGGCCAGGAACAAGAGACCCAGTACTTC. Encoded protein: CASSLGQEQETQYF.

The V gene is TRBV6-6, the J gene TRBJ1-1; TRBD1 matches at 7 bases. The CDR3 extends over 15 amino acids. Trimming removed 7 bases from V and 1 base from J; junction bases left unmatched: 9. Per germline, CDR1 MNHNY and CDR2 SVGAGI (reference sequence). This CDR3 is CASKALRGRNTEAFF. CDR3 DNA: TGTGCCAGCAAGGCCCTCAGGGGGAGGAACACTGAAGCTTTCTTT.